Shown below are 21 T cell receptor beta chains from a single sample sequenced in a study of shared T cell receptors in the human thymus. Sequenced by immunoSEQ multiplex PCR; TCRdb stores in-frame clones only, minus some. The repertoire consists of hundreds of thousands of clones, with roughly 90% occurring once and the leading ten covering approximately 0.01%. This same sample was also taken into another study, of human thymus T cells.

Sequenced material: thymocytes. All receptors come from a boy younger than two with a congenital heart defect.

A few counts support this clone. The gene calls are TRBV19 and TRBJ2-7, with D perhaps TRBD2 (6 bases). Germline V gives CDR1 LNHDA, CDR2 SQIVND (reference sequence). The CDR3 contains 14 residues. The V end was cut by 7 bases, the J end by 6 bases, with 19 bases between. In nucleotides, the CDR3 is TGTGCCAGTAAACCGGGACTCCGCCTCGGCGAGCAGTACTTC. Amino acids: CASKPGLRLGEQYF. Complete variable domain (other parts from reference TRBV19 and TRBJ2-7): DGGITQSPKYLFRKEGQNVTLSCEQNLNHDAMYWYRQDPGQGLRLIYYSQIVNDFQKGDIAEGYSVSREKKESFPLTVTSAQKNPTAFYLCASKPGLRLGEQYFGPGTRLTVT.

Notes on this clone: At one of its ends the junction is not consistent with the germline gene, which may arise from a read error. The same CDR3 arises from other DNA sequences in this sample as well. The CDR3 loop reads CASSSAGTGKGQYF. The CDR3 nucleotides read TGCGCCAGCAGTTCTGCCGGGACAGGGAAGGGGCAGTACTTC. The rearrangement joins TRBV28 to TRBJ2-7; 9 positions match TRBD1. The CDR3 sequence is 14 residues long. Germline lookup yields CDR1 MDHEN and CDR2 SYDVKM.

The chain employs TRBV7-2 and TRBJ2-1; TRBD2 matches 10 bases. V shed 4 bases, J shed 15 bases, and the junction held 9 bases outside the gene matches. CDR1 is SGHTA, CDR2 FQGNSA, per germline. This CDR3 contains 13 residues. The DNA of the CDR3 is TGTGCCAGCAGCTCAAATACTAGCGGGGCTCGGTTCTTC. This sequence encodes CASSSNTSGARFF.

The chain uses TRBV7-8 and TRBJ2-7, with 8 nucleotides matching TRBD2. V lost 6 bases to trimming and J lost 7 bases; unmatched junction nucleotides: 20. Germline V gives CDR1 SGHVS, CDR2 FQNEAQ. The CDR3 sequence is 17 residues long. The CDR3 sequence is CASSPASRTSPHLEQYF. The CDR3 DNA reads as TGTGCCAGCAGTCCAGCGAGCAGGACTAGCCCCCATTTGGAGCAGTACTTC.

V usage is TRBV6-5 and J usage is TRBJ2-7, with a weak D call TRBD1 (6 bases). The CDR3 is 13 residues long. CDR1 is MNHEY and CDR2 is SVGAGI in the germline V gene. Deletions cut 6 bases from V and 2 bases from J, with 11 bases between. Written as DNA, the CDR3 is TGTGCCAGCAGGTCGGGACAAGCCTACGAGCAGTACTTC. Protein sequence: CASRSGQAYEQYF.

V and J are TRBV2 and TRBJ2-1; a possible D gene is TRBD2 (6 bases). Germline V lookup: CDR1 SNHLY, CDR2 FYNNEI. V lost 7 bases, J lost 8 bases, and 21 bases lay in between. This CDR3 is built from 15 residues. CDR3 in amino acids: CASKGSGTLGDEQFF. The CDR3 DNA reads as TGTGCCAGCAAGGGTAGCGGTACCCTAGGGGATGAGCAGTTCTTC. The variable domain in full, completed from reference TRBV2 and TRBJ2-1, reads EPEVTQTPSHQVTQMGQEVILRCVPISNHLYFYWYRQILGQKVEFLVSFYNNEISEKSEIFDDQFSVERPDGSNFTLKIRSTKLEDSAMYFCASKGSGTLGDEQFFGPGTRLTVL.

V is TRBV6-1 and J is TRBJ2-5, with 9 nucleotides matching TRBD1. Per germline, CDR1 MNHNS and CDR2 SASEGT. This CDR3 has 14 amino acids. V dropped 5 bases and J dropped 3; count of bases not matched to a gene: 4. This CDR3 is CASSHRQGEETQYF. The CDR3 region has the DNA TGTGCCAGCAGTCATCGACAGGGGGAAGAGACCCAGTACTTC.

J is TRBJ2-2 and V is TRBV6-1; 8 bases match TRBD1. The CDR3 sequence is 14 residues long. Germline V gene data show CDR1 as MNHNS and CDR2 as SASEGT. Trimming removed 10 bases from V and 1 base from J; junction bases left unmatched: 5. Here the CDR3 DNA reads TGTGCCACGTGCGACAGGGGGAACACCGGGGAGCTGTTTTTT. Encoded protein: CATCDRGNTGELFF.

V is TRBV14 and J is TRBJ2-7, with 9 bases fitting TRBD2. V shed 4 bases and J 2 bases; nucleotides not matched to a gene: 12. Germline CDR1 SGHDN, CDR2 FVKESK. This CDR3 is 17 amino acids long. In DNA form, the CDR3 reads TGTGCCAGCAGCCGAGGGGGCAGCGGGAGGCCCACCTACGAGCAGTACTTC. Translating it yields CASSRGGSGRPTYEQYF.

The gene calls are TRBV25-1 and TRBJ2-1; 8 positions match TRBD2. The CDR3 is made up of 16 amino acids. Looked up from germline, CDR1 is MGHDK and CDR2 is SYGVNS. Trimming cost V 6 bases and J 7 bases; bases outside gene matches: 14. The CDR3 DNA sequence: TGTGCCAGCAGACCCCTGGTCGGGAGGGCCGGGAATGAGCAGTTCTTC. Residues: CASRPLVGRAGNEQFF.

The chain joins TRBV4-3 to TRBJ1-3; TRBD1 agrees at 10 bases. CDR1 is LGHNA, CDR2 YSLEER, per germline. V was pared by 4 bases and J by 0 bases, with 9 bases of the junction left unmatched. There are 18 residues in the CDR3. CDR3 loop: CASSRDRGLRSSGNTIYF. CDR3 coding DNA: TGCGCCAGCAGCCGCGACAGGGGGCTGAGAAGCTCTGGAAACACCATATATTTT.

The CDR3 protein is CSVEAGGGSTDTQYF. The CDR3 DNA reads TGCAGCGTTGAGGCGGGAGGGGGATCCACAGATACGCAGTATTTT. The chain uses TRBV29-1 and TRBJ2-3; 9 bases are a match to TRBD2. This CDR3 region has 15 residues. Germline assignment: CDR1 SQVTM and CDR2 ANQGSEA. V lost 3 bases to trimming and J lost 2 bases; unmatched junction nucleotides: 6.

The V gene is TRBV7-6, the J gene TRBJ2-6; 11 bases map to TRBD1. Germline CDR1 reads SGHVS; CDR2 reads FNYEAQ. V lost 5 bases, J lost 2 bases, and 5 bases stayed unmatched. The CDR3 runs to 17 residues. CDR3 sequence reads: CASSRDRGLAGANVLTF. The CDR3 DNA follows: TGTGCCAGCAGCCGGGACAGGGGGTTAGCTGGGGCCAACGTCCTGACTTTC.

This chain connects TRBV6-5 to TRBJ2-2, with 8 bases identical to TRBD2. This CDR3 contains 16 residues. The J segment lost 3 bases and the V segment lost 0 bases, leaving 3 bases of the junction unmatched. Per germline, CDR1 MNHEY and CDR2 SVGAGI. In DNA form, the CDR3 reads TGTGCCAGCAGTTACTCGATCGGGAGGGACACCGGGGAGCTGTTTTTT. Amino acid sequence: CASSYSIGRDTGELFF.

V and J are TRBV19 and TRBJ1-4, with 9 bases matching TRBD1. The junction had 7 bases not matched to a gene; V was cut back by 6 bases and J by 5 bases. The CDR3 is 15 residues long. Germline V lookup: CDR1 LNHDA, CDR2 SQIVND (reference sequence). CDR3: CASSDTGTGNEKLFF. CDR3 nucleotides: TGTGCCAGTAGCGATACCGGGACAGGGAATGAAAAACTGTTTTTT.

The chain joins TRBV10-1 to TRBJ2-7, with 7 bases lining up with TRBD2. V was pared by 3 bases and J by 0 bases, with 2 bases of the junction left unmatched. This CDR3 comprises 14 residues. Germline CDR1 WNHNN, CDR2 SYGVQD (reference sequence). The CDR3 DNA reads TGCGCCAGCAGTGACGGGGGGACCTCCTACGAGCAGTACTTC. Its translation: CASSDGGTSYEQYF.

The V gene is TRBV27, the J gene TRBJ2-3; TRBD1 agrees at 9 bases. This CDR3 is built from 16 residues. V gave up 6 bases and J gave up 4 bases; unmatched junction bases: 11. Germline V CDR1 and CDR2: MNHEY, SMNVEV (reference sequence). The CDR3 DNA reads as TGTGCCAGCAGGTCGATGGGGACAGGGAGGTCAGATACGCAGTATTTT. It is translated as CASRSMGTGRSDTQYF.

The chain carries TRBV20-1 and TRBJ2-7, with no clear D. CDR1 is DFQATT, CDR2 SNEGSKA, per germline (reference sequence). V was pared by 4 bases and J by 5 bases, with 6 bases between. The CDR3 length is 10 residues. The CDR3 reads CSATSDEQYF. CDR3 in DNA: TGCAGTGCTACGTCGGACGAGCAGTACTTC.

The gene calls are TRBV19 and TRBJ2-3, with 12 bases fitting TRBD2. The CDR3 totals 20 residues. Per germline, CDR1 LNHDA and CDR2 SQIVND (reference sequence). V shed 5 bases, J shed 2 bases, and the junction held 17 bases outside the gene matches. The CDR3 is CASSPLRGLTSGRPTDTQYF. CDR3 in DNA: TGTGCCAGTAGTCCACTCAGGGGGCTTACTAGCGGGAGGCCCACAGATACGCAGTATTTT.

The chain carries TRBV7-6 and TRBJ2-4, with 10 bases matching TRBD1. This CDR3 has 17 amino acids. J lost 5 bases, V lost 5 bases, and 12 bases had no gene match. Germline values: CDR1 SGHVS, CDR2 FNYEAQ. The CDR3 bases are TGTGCCAGCAGCCCCGGACAGGGGGGTGGTATGGAAAACATTCAGTACTTC. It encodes CASSPGQGGGMENIQYF.

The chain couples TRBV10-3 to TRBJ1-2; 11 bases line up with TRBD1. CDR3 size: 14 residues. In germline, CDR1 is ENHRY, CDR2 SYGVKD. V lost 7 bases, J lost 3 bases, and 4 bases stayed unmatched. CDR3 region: CAITGDRGDYGYTF. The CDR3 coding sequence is TGTGCCATCACCGGGGACAGGGGGGACTATGGCTACACCTTC.